Below, 3 T cell receptor beta chains from the same sample are listed, as sequenced in a study of T cell responses to AZD1222 COVID-19 vaccine. TCRdb keeps only in-frame clones here, not all; method: immunoSEQ multiplex PCR. In the table there are 100,000 or so clones, about 85% of which are singletons. The sample here was peripheral blood, taken on day 0 of AZD1222 vaccination. The receptors derive from an adult in good health.

V and J are TRBV6-5 and TRBJ2-1; 8 positions match TRBD2. Germline V gene data show CDR1 as MNHEY and CDR2 as SVGAGI. Germline trimming cut 2 bases from V and 4 bases from J; bases unmatched to any gene: 4. CDR3 length: 15 amino acids. CDR3 amino acids: CASSYVAGSYNEQFF. As DNA, the CDR3 is TGTGCCAGCAGTTACGTAGCGGGATCTTACAATGAGCAGTTCTTC.

The genes are TRBV5-6 and TRBJ2-5; the D call may be TRBD1 or TRBD2 (5 bases each). Germline-derived CDR1 and CDR2 are SGHDT and YYEEEE. Trimming removed 4 bases at V and 4 bases at J, with 20 bases between. This CDR3 region has 16 residues. The CDR3 nucleotides are TGTGCCAGCAGCAAATTGGGACCGAAGAGACGAGAGACCCAGTACTTC. Residues: CASSKLGPKRRETQYF.

This chain connects TRBV7-4 to TRBJ2-1; TRBD2 agrees at 7 bases. CDR1 and CDR2 from the germline V gene are SGHVT and SQSDAQ. CDR3 size: 19 residues. V shed 3 bases, J shed 0 bases, and the junction held 14 bases outside the gene matches. This CDR3 is CASSFPCWASGVSYNEQFF. The CDR3 nucleotides read TGTGCCAGCAGCTTTCCGTGTTGGGCCAGCGGGGTCTCCTACAATGAGCAGTTCTTC.